The sequence of this T cell receptor beta chain was determined in a study of cytomegalovirus exposure and HLA in healthy donors. Primers included in the PCR were 60 Vbeta and 13 Jbeta primers. The assay was immunoSEQ multiplex PCR, and TCRdb's table has in-frame clones only and misses some. The sample includes 85,000 to 100,000 clones, approximately 86% seen only once; the top ten take around a tenth. The V gene's germline CDR1 is MDHEN and CDR2 SYDVKM. This CDR3 is 21 amino acids long. Trimming cost V 5 bases and J 2 bases, with 33 bases left between them. The chain is built from TRBV28 and TRBJ1-2; D gene unclear. The TCR comes from a man between 25 and 39 years old in good health and CMV-seropositive. The material sequenced was PBMCs. The CDR3 reads CASSTYTSQATLEGSNYGYTF. The DNA of the CDR3 is TGTGCCAGCAGTACATACACTTCTCAGGCCACCCTAGAGGGTTCCAACTATGGCTACACCTTC.